This TCR beta chain was obtained from a study of T cell repertoires in cytomegalovirus infection (dated by TCRdb to the late 2010s). Notes on the research overall: Donor HLA type was relevant to the analysis, because carriage of CMV infection together with the matching HLA type was indicated by public TCR beta signatures.

Compared with the rest of its sample, this clonotype is medium-sized (0.01 to 0.1%). Its binding antigen is unknown. Base quality data are lacking; no much larger clone is found one base away. CDR1 SGHVS and CDR2 FQNEAQ are derived from the germline V gene. The V and J ends are trimmed by 11 bases and 3 bases, leaving 15 bases between them. The cysteine opens and the phenylalanine closes a CDR3 of 13 amino acids. The entry retains the CDR3 DNA only, 39 bases that are in frame from base 1. What the research found in general, with its limitations: The ex vivo response was dominated by HLA-C-restricted CMV-specific TCR beta clonotypes, which also provided the single most frequent clonotype in two of eight donors. Cumulative frequency of public TCR beta family members discriminated carriers of CMV infection plus the relevant HLA type in this cohort and an independent roughly 340-donor cohort.

Sequencing used an Illumina HiSeq 1500. TCRdb reprocessed the public reads (quality trimming at Q25 with fastp, clone calling with MiXCR) and kept in-frame beta chains. Here each entry gathers all rows of one CDR3 protein and keeps the most common genes and DNA. The sample table lists 200,000 to 300,000 distinct CDR3 sequences, more than 9% of them with a count of one. The top ten clones comprise about 1.5% of the sample. The sample comprised PBMCs. The TCR comes from a human donor in good health (CMV status not recorded). Some clones in this sample may be carry-over from other donors' samples. The chain is encoded by TRBV7-8 joined to TRBJ2-3; perhaps TRBD2 is the D gene, with 5 bases matching. The CDR3 sequence is CACREGFTDTQYF. The bases are TGTGCCTGCCGTGAGGGTTTTACAGATACGCAGTATTTT.